This T cell receptor (beta chain) is from a study of cytomegalovirus exposure and HLA in healthy donors. Study-level findings and limits: There were a few CMV-associated chains whose specificity for CMV antigens was confirmed in vitro. The study put 160 or so TCR beta chains on its list as cytomegalovirus-associated.

This CDR3 contains 13 residues. CDR1 and CDR2 (germline): LNHNV, YYDKDF (reference sequence). Trimming took 5 bases from V and 4 from J, leaving 8 bases between them. In the case of this clone: What it binds is not known.

Sequencing was performed with immunoSEQ multiplex PCR; in TCRdb, only in-frame clones are kept and a portion is missing. The sample holds approximately 200,000 clones; 75% to 85% are singletons and the top ten take 13%. The sequence derives from a young woman in good health and CMV-seropositive. The chain is built from TRBV15 and TRBJ1-4; D uncertain. The sequenced sample consisted of PBMCs. CDR3 amino acids: CATSRLFNEKLFF. CDR3 nucleotide sequence: TGTGCCACCAGCCGACTGTTTAATGAAAAACTGTTTTTT. Variable domain in full (rest from reference TRBV15 and TRBJ1-4): DAMVIQNPRYQVTQFGKPVTLSCSQTLNHNVMYWYQQKSSQAPKLLFHYYDKDFNNEADTPDNFQSRRPNTSFCFLDIRSPGLGDTAMYLCATSRLFNEKLFFGSGTQLSVL.